Presented here are 16 T cell receptor beta chains from one specimen sequenced in a study of CD8+CD57+ T cells in acquired aplastic anemia. Previously, flow cytometry had revealed CD8+CD57+ cell expansion in the patients chosen for sequencing. Genomic DNA, serving as template, underwent TCR beta VDJ and CDR3 profiling. Each CDR3 protein is one row after TCRdb ran MiXCR on the reads. This table has roughly 160,000 distinct CDR3 sequences, 71% appearing once. Material for sequencing was sorted CD4+, CD8+, or CD8+CD57+ T cells (not recorded which) from PBMCs. All receptors derive from a human donor with aplastic anemia.

The chain has TRBV10-3 and TRBJ1-3; 7 positions agree with TRBD1. V shed 0 bases, J shed 4 bases, and the junction held 6 bases outside the gene matches. This CDR3 comprises 16 residues. Germline CDR1 ENHRY, CDR2 SYGVKD. CDR3 sequence reads: CAISESGTVKGNTIYF. As DNA, the CDR3 is TGTGCCATCAGTGAGTCTGGGACAGTGAAAGGAAACACCATATATTTT.

The chain employs TRBV10-3 and TRBJ1-4; D is undetermined. CDR1 is ENHRY and CDR2 is SYGVKD in the germline V gene. The CDR3 runs 15 residues. V lost 4 bases to trimming and J lost 0 bases, with 9 bases between them. DNA of the CDR3: TGTGCCATCAGTGGGCACGGGACAACTAATGAAAAACTGTTTTTT. Translation: CAISGHGTTNEKLFF.

The V and J genes are TRBV2 and TRBJ2-5; D is undetermined. V lost 3 bases and J 2 bases, leaving 25 bases between the germline ends. The CDR3 is 19 amino acids. Germline loops: CDR1 SNHLY, CDR2 FYNNEI. In DNA form, the CDR3 reads TGTGCCAGCAGTGACTCCCCGGGCCTCACCACTCCTGAACAAGAGACCCAGTACTTC. Protein product: CASSDSPGLTTPEQETQYF. The entire variable domain, with the rest obtained from reference TRBV2 and TRBJ2-5, is as follows: EPEVTQTPSHQVTQMGQEVILRCVPISNHLYFYWYRQILGQKVEFLVSFYNNEISEKSEIFDDQFSVERPDGSNFTLKIRSTKLEDSAMYFCASSDSPGLTTPEQETQYFGPGTRLLVL.

This clonotype was seen at least ten times. V usage is TRBV20-1 and J usage is TRBJ2-3, with 8 bases that match TRBD2. Germline loops: CDR1 DFQATT, CDR2 SNEGSKA (reference sequence). The CDR3 extends over 18 amino acids. V was pared by 6 bases and J by 4 bases, with 21 bases of the junction left unmatched. As DNA, the CDR3 is TGCAGTGCCAAAGACTATAGCGGGATCTCATCCCAGGCAGATACGCAGTATTTT. Protein: CSAKDYSGISSQADTQYF.

This clonotype appeared a single time. The chain recombines TRBV10-2 with TRBJ1-5; D is ambiguous. This CDR3 is 16 amino acids long. From germline, CDR1 is WSHSY and CDR2 SAAADI. Trimming took 8 bases from V and 3 from J, leaving 20 bases between them. Written as DNA, the CDR3 is TGCGCCAGCCACGAACGAGGACTGGAGGCCAATCAGCCCCAGCATTTT. Translating it yields CASHERGLEANQPQHF.

The CDR3 loop reads CASSKPGRGSTDTQYF. The CDR3 DNA reads TGTGCCAGCAGTAAGCCCGGGAGGGGTAGCACAGATACGCAGTATTTT. This chain uses TRBV25-1 with TRBJ2-3, with 8 bases aligning to TRBD2. The CDR3 spans 16 residues. Looked up from germline, CDR1 is MGHDK and CDR2 is SYGVNS. J gave up 0 bases and V 5 bases, and 7 bases lay outside the gene matches.

The chain links TRBV9 to TRBJ2-5, with a weak D call TRBD1 (8 bases). V lost 0 bases to trimming and J lost 4 bases, with 22 bases between them. This CDR3 has 18 residues. In germline, CDR1 is SGDLS, CDR2 YYNGEE. For the CDR3, the DNA is TGTGCCAGCAGCGTAGTCCCCACAGGGGGGGTAGGGCGAGAGACCCAGTACTTC. The encoded protein is CASSVVPTGGVGRETQYF. The full variable domain, in which reference TRBV9 and TRBJ2-5 provide the parts outside the CDR3, is DSGVTQTPKHLITATGQRVTLRCSPRSGDLSVYWYQQSLDQGLQFLIQYYNGEERAKGNILERFSAQQFPDLHSELNLSSLELGDSALYFCASSVVPTGGVGRETQYFGPGTRLLVL.

V gene TRBV2 combines with J gene TRBJ1-5; no firm D call. Germline loops: CDR1 SNHLY, CDR2 FYNNEI. The ends were cut back, 4 bases at V and 6 bases at J, with 13 bases in the middle. The CDR3 spans 14 residues. Here the CDR3 reads CASSGALGFQPQHF. The CDR3 DNA is TGTGCCAGCAGTGGGGCTTTAGGGTTTCAGCCCCAGCATTTT.

This clonotype was detected a few times. CDR3 protein: CAISLEREGNTGELFF. The DNA of the CDR3 is TGTGCCATCAGTTTAGAGCGGGAGGGGAACACCGGGGAGCTGTTTTTT. The gene calls are TRBV10-3 and TRBJ2-2, with 10 bases matching TRBD2. The V gene end was trimmed by 5 bases and the J gene end by 1 base; junction bases not matched to a gene: 4. This CDR3 is 16 amino acids long. Germline V gives CDR1 ENHRY, CDR2 SYGVKD.

DNA of the CDR3: TGTGCCCTCCACTTGGGGACTAGCGGGACGGATAACAATGAGCAGTTCTTC. It yields the protein CALHLGTSGTDNNEQFF. The chain employs TRBV19 and TRBJ2-1; 13 positions agree with TRBD2. This CDR3 region has 17 residues. V was clipped by 11 bases and J by 5 bases; unmatched bases: 15. Germline V gives CDR1 LNHDA, CDR2 SQIVND (reference sequence).

This chain joins TRBV10-2 and TRBJ2-1; 10 bases match TRBD2. CDR1 and CDR2 (germline): WSHSY, SAAADI. This CDR3 is 14 amino acids long. J lost 8 bases, V lost 3 bases, and 4 bases had no gene match. The DNA for the CDR3 is TGCGCCAGCAGTGATGTAGCGGGAGGATATGAGCAGTTCTTC. Amino acid sequence: CASSDVAGGYEQFF.

The chain joins TRBV7-9 to TRBJ2-7, with D maybe TRBD2 (5 bases). Trimming removed 5 bases at V and 6 bases at J, with 20 bases between. The CDR3 has 15 amino acids. The germline gives CDR1 SEHNR, CDR2 FQNEAQ (reference sequence). CDR3 sequence: CASSPSRRRYGEQYF. CDR3 DNA sequence: TGTGCCAGCAGCCCCTCTAGGAGGCGGTACGGCGAGCAGTACTTC.

The table lists this clonotype with a few counts. This chain uses TRBV12-3 or TRBV12-4 with TRBJ2-2; no firm D call. V lost 3 bases and J lost 1, with 9 bases in between. The CDR3 is made up of 15 amino acids. The CDR3 coding sequence is TGTGCCAGCAGTTTCGCCAGAATGAACACCGGGGAGCTGTTTTTT. Translated: CASSFARMNTGELFF.

The chain combines TRBV7-3 with TRBJ2-1; D tentatively fits TRBD1 or TRBD2 (5 bases each). V gave up 5 bases and J gave up 7 bases, with 18 bases separating them. CDR3 length equals 15 residues. Germline values: CDR1 SGHTA, CDR2 FQGTGA. The CDR3 DNA follows: TGTGCCAGCAGCCTATCCCCGGGGCTGGAAAATGAGCAGTTCTTC. Translated, it gives CASSLSPGLENEQFF.

As for this clonotype: The junction departs from the called germline gene at one end, perhaps through a read error. The genes are TRBV24-1 and TRBJ2-3, with 12 bases aligning to TRBD2. Looked up from germline, CDR1 is KGHDR and CDR2 is SFDVKD. The length of the CDR3 is 19 residues. The chain's CDR3 is CATSDRGTSGHSSTDTQYF. Here the CDR3 DNA reads TGTGCCACCAGTGATCGGGGGACTAGCGGGCACTCTAGCACGGATACGCAGTATTTT.

J is TRBJ1-2 and V is TRBV24-1; D uncertain. V was trimmed by 6 bases and J by 1 base, leaving 14 bases between them. The CDR3 has 15 residues. Germline CDR1 and CDR2: KGHDR and SFDVKD. The CDR3 sequence: CATSPDGSFNYGYTF. The CDR3 bases are TGTGCCACCAGTCCAGATGGGTCTTTTAACTATGGCTACACCTTC.